The TCR beta chain under discussion was sequenced for a study of molecular identifiers for immune sequencing clone quantification. Using 10%, 30% or 50% RNA, naive CD8 libraries were derived from around 20,000 to 1,000,000 sorted cells. The CD8+CD4-CCR7+CD45RA+ phenotype defined the sorted naive CD8 T cells. Study-level points and caveats: Effector cells had over 97% of their molecules in clones above 20 RNA copies, while naive cells had under 1%.

The table lists this clonotype with many counts. Its antigen remains unidentified. As previously described, bulk TCR libraries were made using listed TCR primers. In TCRdb, the PCR reads were re-called with MiXCR into one record per CDR3 protein. The sample contains approximately 63,000 distinct CDR3 sequences, over 15% of which appear only once. Germline lookup yields CDR1 MNHEY and CDR2 SVGAGI. CDR3 length: 15 amino acids. J lost 6 bases, V lost 1 base, and 6 bases had no gene match. The source is a human donor in good health. Some libraries in this study had Jurkat cell RNA spiked in. The chain combines TRBV6-5 with TRBJ2-1, with TRBD1 matching over 7 bases. The sequencing input was naive CD8+ T cells from blood, with Jurkat cell RNA spiked in. Sample subset: FACS-sorted CD8+CD4-CCR7+CD45RA+ naive T cells. This CDR3 reads CASSYFREGANEQFF. The CDR3 DNA reads as TGTGCCAGCAGTTACTTTAGAGAGGGGGCCAATGAGCAGTTCTTC.